This TCR beta chain was observed in a study of T-cell memory formation after mild COVID-19. This clonotype was counted ten times or more. What it recognizes is unknown. Whole-study findings and limits: A balance of CD4 and CD8 characterized clones contracting day 15 to 85, whereas later expanders leaned CD4+.

J lost 3 bases, V lost 5 bases, and 4 bases had no gene match. The CDR3 spans 14 residues. 5'RACE, which relied on constant-segment primers, yielded TCR alpha and TCR beta cDNA libraries carrying sample barcodes and UMIs. TCRdb reprocessed the 5' RACE reads via MiXCR and lists one record per CDR3 protein. The sample consists of fewer than 200,000 distinct CDR3 sequences, about a fifth of them appearing once. The chain carries TRBV12-3 or TRBV12-4 and TRBJ2-1, with 7 bases matching TRBD1. This sequence was found in an adult woman who had mild COVID-19 (a few samples of this study predate the infection). Cell type and time point are not known. Material: PBMCs or a T cell subset sorted from them (not recorded which). This CDR3 reads CASSPDRSYNEQFF. CDR3 in DNA: TGTGCCAGCAGTCCGGACAGGAGCTACAATGAGCAGTTCTTC.